This TCR beta chain originates from a study of OX40 agonist ivuxolimab in advanced cancers. Systemic immunosuppression or a history of autoimmune disease excluded patients. The germline V gene has CDR1 SGHAT and CDR2 FQNNGV. The V gene lost 5 bases and the J gene lost 8 bases, with 13 bases spanning the gap. CDR3 length: 13 residues. Only in-frame clones appear in the TCRdb table, and some are missing; sequencing was by immunoSEQ multiplex PCR. This sample has 66,000 or so clones, with 85% found just once. This clone is medium-sized by share. The origin of this receptor is an adult with an advanced solid tumor such as melanoma, head and neck, liver or kidney cancer. The J gene is TRBJ2-1, the V gene TRBV11-2, with D tentatively TRBD2 (5 bases). Sequenced material: CD4+ or CD8+ T cells sorted from blood, taken in a trial of the OX40 agonist ivuxolimab. Written as DNA, the CDR3 is TGTGCCAGCAGCGGAGGTAGGGCCCATGAGCAGTTCTTC. Translation: CASSGGRAHEQFF.